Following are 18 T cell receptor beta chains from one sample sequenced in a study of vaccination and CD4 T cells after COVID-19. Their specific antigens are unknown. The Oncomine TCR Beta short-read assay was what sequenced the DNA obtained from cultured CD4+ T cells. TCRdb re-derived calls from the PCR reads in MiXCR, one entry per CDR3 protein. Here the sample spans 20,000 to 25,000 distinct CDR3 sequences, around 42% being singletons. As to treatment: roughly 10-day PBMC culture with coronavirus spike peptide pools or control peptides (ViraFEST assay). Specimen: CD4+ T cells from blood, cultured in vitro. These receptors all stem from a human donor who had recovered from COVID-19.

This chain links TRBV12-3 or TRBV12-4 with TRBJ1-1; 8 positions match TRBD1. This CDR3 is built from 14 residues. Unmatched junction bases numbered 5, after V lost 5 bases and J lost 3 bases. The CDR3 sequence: CASSLEDRDTEAFF. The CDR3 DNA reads TGTGCCAGCAGTCTCGAGGACAGGGACACTGAAGCTTTCTTT.

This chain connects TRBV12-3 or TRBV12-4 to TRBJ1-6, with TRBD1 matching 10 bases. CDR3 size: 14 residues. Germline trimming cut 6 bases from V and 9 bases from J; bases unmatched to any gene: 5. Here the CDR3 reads CASRLTGGSSPLHF. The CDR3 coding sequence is TGTGCCAGCAGATTGACAGGGGGCTCTTCACCCCTCCACTTT.

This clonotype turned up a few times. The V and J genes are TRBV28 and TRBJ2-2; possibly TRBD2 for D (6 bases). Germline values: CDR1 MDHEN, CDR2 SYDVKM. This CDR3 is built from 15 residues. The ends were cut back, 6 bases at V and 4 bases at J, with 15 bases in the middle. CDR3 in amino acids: CASSAPGGATGELFF. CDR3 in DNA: TGTGCCAGCAGCGCCCCCGGCGGGGCCACCGGGGAGCTGTTTTTT.

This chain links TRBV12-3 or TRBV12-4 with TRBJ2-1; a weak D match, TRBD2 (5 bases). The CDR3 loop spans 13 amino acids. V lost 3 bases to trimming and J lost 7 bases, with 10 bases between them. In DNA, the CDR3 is TGTGCCAGCAGTTTTCTCGGCGGGAATGAGCAGTTCTTC. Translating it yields CASSFLGGNEQFF.

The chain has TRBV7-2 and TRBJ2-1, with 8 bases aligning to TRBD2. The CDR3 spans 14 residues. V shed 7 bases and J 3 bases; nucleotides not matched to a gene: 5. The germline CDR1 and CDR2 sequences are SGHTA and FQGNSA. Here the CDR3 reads CASKSGGYYNEQFF. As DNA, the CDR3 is TGTGCCAGCAAGAGCGGGGGTTACTACAATGAGCAGTTCTTC.

CDR3 loop: CASSSRDRVVWSQYF. CDR3 sequence (DNA): TGTGCCAGTAGTTCCCGGGACAGGGTTGTATGGTCCCAGTACTTC. J is TRBJ2-5 and V is TRBV19, with 9 bases aligning to TRBD1. Per the germline V gene, CDR1 is LNHDA and CDR2 is SQIVND (reference sequence). After removal of 5 bases from V and 9 bases from J, the junction contained 13 bases not matched to a gene. The CDR3 runs 15 residues.

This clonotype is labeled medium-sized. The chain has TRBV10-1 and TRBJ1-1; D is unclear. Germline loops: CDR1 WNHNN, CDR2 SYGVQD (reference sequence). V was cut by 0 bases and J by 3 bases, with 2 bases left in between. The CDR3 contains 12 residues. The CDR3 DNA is TGCGCCAGCAGTGAGTCGGACACTGAAGCTTTCTTT. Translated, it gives CASSESDTEAFF.

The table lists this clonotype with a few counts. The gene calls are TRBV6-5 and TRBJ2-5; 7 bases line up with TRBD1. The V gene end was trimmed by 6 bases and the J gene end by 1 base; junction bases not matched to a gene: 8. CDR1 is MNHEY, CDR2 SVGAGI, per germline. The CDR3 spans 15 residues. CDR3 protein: CASRYRGSPQETQYF. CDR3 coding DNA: TGTGCCAGCAGATACAGGGGATCCCCCCAAGAGACCCAGTACTTC.

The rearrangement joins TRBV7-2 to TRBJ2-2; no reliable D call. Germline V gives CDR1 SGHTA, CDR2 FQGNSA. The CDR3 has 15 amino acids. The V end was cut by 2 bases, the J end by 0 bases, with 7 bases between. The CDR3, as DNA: TGTGCCAGCAGCTTAAAAGGGTCGAACACCGGGGAGCTGTTTTTT. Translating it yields CASSLKGSNTGELFF. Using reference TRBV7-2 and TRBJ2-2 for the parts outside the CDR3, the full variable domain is GAGVSQSPSNKVTEKGKDVELRCDPISGHTALYWYRQSLGQGLEFLIYFQGNSAPDKSGLPSDRFSAERTGGSVSTLTIQRTQQEDSAVYLCASSLKGSNTGELFFGEGSRLTVL.

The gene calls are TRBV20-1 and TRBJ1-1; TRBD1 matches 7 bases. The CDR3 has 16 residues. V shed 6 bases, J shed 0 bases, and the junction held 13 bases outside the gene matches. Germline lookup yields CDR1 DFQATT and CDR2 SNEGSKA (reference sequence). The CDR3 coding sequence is TGCAGTGCACCGAACAACAACAGGGGTATGAACACTGAAGCTTTCTTT. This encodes CSAPNNNRGMNTEAFF.

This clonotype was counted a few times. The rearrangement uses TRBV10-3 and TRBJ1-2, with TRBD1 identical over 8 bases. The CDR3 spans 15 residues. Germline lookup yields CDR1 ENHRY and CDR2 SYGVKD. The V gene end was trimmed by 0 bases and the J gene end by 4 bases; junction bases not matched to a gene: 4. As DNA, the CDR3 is TGTGCCATCAGTGAGTCCGGACAGGGCATCTATGGCTACACCTTC. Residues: CAISESGQGIYGYTF.

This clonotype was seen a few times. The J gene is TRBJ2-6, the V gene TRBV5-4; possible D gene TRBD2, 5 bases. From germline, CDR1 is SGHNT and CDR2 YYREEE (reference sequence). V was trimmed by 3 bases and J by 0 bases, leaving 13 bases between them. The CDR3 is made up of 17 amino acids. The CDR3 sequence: CASSWRLQSSGANVLTF. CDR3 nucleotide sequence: TGTGCCAGCAGCTGGAGGCTACAGAGCTCTGGGGCCAACGTCCTGACTTTC.

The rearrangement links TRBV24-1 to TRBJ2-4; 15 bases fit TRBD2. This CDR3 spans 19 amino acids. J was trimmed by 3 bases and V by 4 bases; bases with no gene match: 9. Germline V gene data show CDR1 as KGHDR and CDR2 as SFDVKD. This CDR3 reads CATSDRPGLAGGFKNIQYF. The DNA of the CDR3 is TGTGCCACCAGTGACCGACCGGGACTAGCGGGGGGTTTCAAAAACATTCAGTACTTC.

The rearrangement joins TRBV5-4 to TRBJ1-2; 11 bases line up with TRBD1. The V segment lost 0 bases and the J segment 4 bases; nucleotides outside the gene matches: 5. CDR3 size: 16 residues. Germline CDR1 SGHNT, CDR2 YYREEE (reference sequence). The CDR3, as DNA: TGTGCCAGCAGCTTGGGCGGGACAGGGGGGCTCTATGGCTACACCTTC. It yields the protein CASSLGGTGGLYGYTF.

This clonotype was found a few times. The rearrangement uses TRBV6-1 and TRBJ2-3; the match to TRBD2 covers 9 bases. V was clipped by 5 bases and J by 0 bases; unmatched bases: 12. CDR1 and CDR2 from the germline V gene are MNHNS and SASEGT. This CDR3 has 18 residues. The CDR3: CASSRLAGGSSSTDTQYF. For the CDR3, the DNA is TGTGCCAGCAGTCGCTTGGCGGGGGGGTCCTCTAGCACAGATACGCAGTATTTT.

CDR3 in amino acids: CASKDRIYEQYF. In DNA, the CDR3 is TGTGCCAGCAAGGACAGGATATACGAGCAGTACTTC. The chain links TRBV28 to TRBJ2-7; 7 bases agree with TRBD1. Trimming cost V 7 bases and J 4 bases; bases outside gene matches: 4. Germline CDR1 is MDHEN and CDR2 is SYDVKM. CDR3 size: 12 residues.

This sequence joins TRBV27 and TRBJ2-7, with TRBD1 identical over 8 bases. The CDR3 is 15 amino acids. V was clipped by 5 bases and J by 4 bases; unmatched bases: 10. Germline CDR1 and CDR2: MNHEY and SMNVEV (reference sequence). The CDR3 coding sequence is TGTGCCAGCAGTCAATCCTCGGACAGGGTTTACGAGCAGTACTTC. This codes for CASSQSSDRVYEQYF.

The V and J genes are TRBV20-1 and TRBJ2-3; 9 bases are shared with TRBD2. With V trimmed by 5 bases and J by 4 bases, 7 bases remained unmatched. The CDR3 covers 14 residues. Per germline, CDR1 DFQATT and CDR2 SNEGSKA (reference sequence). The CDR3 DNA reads TGCAGTGCTTTAGCGGGAGTCATCGCAGATACGCAGTATTTT. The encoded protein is CSALAGVIADTQYF.